One T cell receptor beta chain is described in this entry. It has no known antigen specificity. No per-base quality is available; no much larger clone lies one base away. The data were obtained in a study of cytomegalovirus exposure and HLA in healthy donors (dated by TCRdb to the late 2010s). About the study as a whole: An earlier analysis of approximately 590 of the donors reported approximately 290 Gb of sequence data and some 100 million unique TCR beta sequences from some 180 million T cells. Roughly 310 gigabases of sequencing data and tens of millions of unique TCR sequences were included in an early release covering around 600 HLA-typed donors. Among the roughly 430 genotyped donors, roughly 80% belonged to the genetic ancestry cluster associated with self-reported Caucasian donors. The study aimed to test whether cataloging public T cell receptors could reveal signatures of past pathogen exposure. The study profiled the T cell repertoires of 500 to 800 subjects by immunosequencing and related them to cytomegalovirus serostatus. In addition to the first cohort of 650 to 750 subjects, a separate validation cohort of approximately 130 different subjects was used. The study combined high-throughput TCR immunosequencing, statistical association of individual TCRs with disease status, and machine learning to predict cytomegalovirus infection status. A later analysis re-examined previously published TCR beta repertoires from 500 to 700 donors and added high-resolution HLA genotyping to investigate patterns of TCR occurrence. Rather than using new phenotypic data, the later analysis identified candidate immune exposures from TCR beta sequences and from how often those sequences occurred across donors. An earlier analysis of some 600 of the donors applied high-throughput TCR beta sequencing to assess whether each TCR beta V gene segment acted as functional or pseudogenic. Donor age, sex, ethnicity and CMV serostatus were compiled alongside the repertoire data. A later genetic analysis took genome-wide SNP genotypes for 398 of the 666 donors and used that subset as a discovery cohort. Every discovery cohort repertoire had been produced on one sequencing platform. HLA typing covered class I and class II loci at four-digit resolution. The number of donors typed differed by locus, with roughly 629-640 for A, B, C, DRB1 and DQB1, roughly 520 for DQA1, over 600 for DPA1, and over 400 for DPB1. Roughly 5 DR-DQ haplotypes were treated as single units for association and clustering because of strong linkage in the cohort. Among some 410 genotyped donors of the cohort, an average of 235,054 unique TCR beta nucleotide sequences were sequenced per donor, roughly 20% of them non-productive.

Libraries were built with the immunoSEQ multiplex PCR assay. A mixture of 60 forward primers for TCR Vbeta segments and 13 reverse primers for TCR Jbeta segments was used in the multiplex PCR. Amplification of the CDR3 region of rearranged TCR beta genes was performed with a multiplex PCR assay on genomic DNA. The amplified TCR beta libraries were sequenced on the Illumina HiSeq System as 87-base-pair reads. The original methods were these. A later analysis counted tens of millions of unique TCR beta chains across the 550 to 750 repertoires, and 9.5 million to 11 million of these chains were shared by at least two donors. A nearest-neighbor algorithm error-corrected the raw reads and collapsed the reads into unique sequences, merging closely related sequences to remove PCR and sequencing errors. Alignment of CDR3 sequences to IMGT reference sequences was used to assign V, D and J gene segments. Each retained sequence needed at least a six-nucleotide match to both a V gene segment and a J gene segment. A rearrangement counted as productive if the CDR3 had no stop codons and remained in frame with V and J, and every other rearrangement counted as non-productive. CDR3 was defined by IMGT convention, running from the second conserved V-encoded cysteine to the conserved J-encoded phenylalanine. In an earlier analysis of more than 550 of the donors, sequences lacking an unambiguous match to a single V gene segment were excluded. An earlier analysis of just under 600 of the donors called V segments functional above 56.7% productive rearrangements and segregating when the between-donor standard deviation exceeded 5%. A statistical classification framework was built to diagnose cytomegalovirus status from the catalog of TCR beta chain sequences. V and J gene assignment, in a later analysis, came from comparing TCR nucleotide sequences with IMGT/GENE-DB human TR gene sequences. The TCRdist pipeline was used in a later analysis to assign CDR3 sequences and most-parsimonious VDJ recombination scenarios. A later analysis defined each TCR beta chain by its CDR3 amino acid sequence plus V-gene family, and excluded reads lacking a unique V-gene family. To address suspected cross-contamination and a sequencing artifact, a later analysis removed 550 to 750 highly shared, low-generation-probability nucleotide sequences. In a later analysis, a clonal expansion index for each public chain was calculated from normalized within-repertoire ranks of inferred template counts. Generation probabilities in a later analysis came from a VDJ recombination model fitted to out-of-frame rearrangements, and those results were checked against IGoR. In a later analysis, TCR-TCR, TCR-HLA and TCR-CMV co-occurrence was scored with hypergeometric tests, and a repertoire-size bias correction was applied to TCR pairs. A later analysis estimated false discovery rates by permuting HLA or CMV assignments 20 times. In a later analysis, co-occurring TCRs were grouped using DBSCAN, with TCRdist sequence similarity added in when clustering inside HLA-allele-positive subsets. Repertoires with fewer than 30,000 or more than 120,000 public chains were left out of co-occurrence clustering, as were four to six repertoires with anomalous nucleotide sharing. TCRdb carries this immuneACCESS record with in-frame sequences only. Its versions omit some clonotypes, under half of them owing to an unresolved V gene in the studies checked, with the rest unexplained. The DNA gave D and trimming, while V, J and clone size come from that table. Within this sample are 150,000 or so clones, with roughly 79% of them counted one time only. The ten largest clones add up to around 7% of the sample.

Taken from cysteine to phenylalanine, the CDR3 has 13 residues. The only DNA kept is the CDR3, 39 bases in frame from the first base. Reading the germline V gene (reference sequence) gives CDR1 LNHDA and CDR2 SQIVND. V is pared back by 3 bases and J by 6 bases, with 12 bases lying between the germline termini. The cohort comprised 710 or so healthy bone marrow donors. All cohort members were sampled while nominally healthy, although unrecorded immune exposures were likely present. The donor was CMV seropositive and was included in the group of 290 or so seropositive cohort members. A peripheral blood sample was provided by each donor, and peripheral blood mononuclear cells were used for TCR beta sequencing. The Qiagen DNeasy Blood Extraction Kit was used to extract genomic DNA from the blood cell samples. Here is what the overall study found, with its caveats: Most TCR sequences were observed very rarely across donors, whereas some public TCRs were present in many individuals. A cluster of highly shared sequence variants was judged likely to represent a technical artifact of the sequencing pipeline. A later genetic analysis reported fewer N-insertions in productive TCRs among donors in an Asian-associated ancestry cluster than the approximately 700-donor mean. Broadly in line with IMGT annotations, most TCR beta V segments showed up in productive rearrangements about 87% or about 30% of the time in an earlier analysis of a few hundred of the donors. According to a later analysis, most CMV-associated TCR beta chains appeared to be HLA-restricted, and the HLA associations seemed to be driven largely by CMV exposure. A further reported finding was that TCR beta sequences accurately predicted the HLA-A and HLA-B alleles for most subjects in the first cohort. Compared with equally common non-associated chains, HLA-associated TCR beta chains in a later analysis were more clonally expanded and had lower generation probabilities. In vitro tests confirmed that three of the cytomegalovirus-associated TCR beta chains recognize cytomegalovirus antigens. Some IMGT-functional V segments, including TRBV6-2 and TRBV6-3, could not be distinguished by the 87-base-pair reads and were therefore excluded. Cytomegalovirus status was reported to be diagnosed by the classifier with high specificity and sensitivity in both the original and validation cohorts. At a false discovery rate of 0.05, a later analysis linked around 17,000 TCR beta sequences to specific HLA alleles. In a later analysis, several top co-occurrence clusters were reported to appear linked to parvovirus B19, influenza, CMV and Epstein-Barr virus. Because HLA typing was missing for some donors at each locus, association tests included only the typed subset. In the study, approximately 150 TCR beta chains were listed as associated with cytomegalovirus. The presence/absence analyses assumed that sequencing depth was roughly uniform across donors, and that assumption may not be true. A later genetic analysis associated a missense DCLRE1C variant with V-gene and J-gene trimming of TCR beta chains, and an independent cohort replicated the association. Linkage disequilibrium might explain the correlated functional status among segregating V segments, but an unknown experimental factor could not be excluded. This cohort had only TCR beta chains sequenced, and the lack of alpha or paired-chain data limited which features could be detected. When HLA alleles, especially DR and DQ, strongly co-occurred, attributing TCR associations to individual alleles was difficult. According to the authors, the approach could potentially be generalized to other disease states and immunological phenotypes. The earlier analysis of some 540 of the donors excluded 15 to 20 rarely observed V segments, including chromosome 9 orphons, because counts were too low. In a later analysis, the rate of TCR association differed among HLA loci, with DRB1 alleles having the most associated TCRs and HLA-C alleles having the fewest. Immune exposure information for the cohort was limited to CMV serostatus.

The sequence links TRBV19 to TRBJ2-7; the D segment could be TRBD1, given 6 matching bases. The sequencing input was PBMCs. This clonotype originated in a woman aged 40 to 50 in good health and CMV-seropositive. The CDR3 sequence is CASSIVRGGEQYF. The nucleotide sequence is given as TGTGCCAGTAGTATCGTCAGGGGCGGCGAGCAGTACTTC.